The 8 T cell receptor beta chains given below trace back to one sample, sequenced in a study of cytomegalovirus exposure and HLA in healthy donors. Primers for the PCR totalled 60 Vbeta and 13 Jbeta. Measured with immunoSEQ multiplex PCR; TCRdb has only the in-frame clones, and not every one. The data show about 110,000 clones, around 75% seen once. The source material was PBMCs. Receptors originate from a man between 40 and 49 years old in good health and CMV-seronegative.

This chain links TRBV27 with TRBJ2-5; D is perhaps TRBD2 (6 bases). Trimming took 7 bases from V and 3 from J, leaving 24 bases between them. The CDR3 length is 17 residues. Germline CDR1 MNHEY, CDR2 SMNVEV (reference sequence). This CDR3 is CASTIILNRLDKETQYF. CDR3 bases: TGTGCCAGCACCATAATACTTAACCGACTAGATAAAGAGACCCAGTACTTC.

The V gene is TRBV19, the J gene TRBJ2-2; 7 bases align to TRBD1. Trimming at V came to 5 bases and at J to 5 bases, leaving 2 bases not matched to a gene. The CDR3 is 13 amino acids. Germline values: CDR1 LNHDA, CDR2 SQIVND (reference sequence). The CDR3 region is CASSRQGTGELFF. The CDR3, as DNA: TGTGCCAGTAGTCGACAGGGTACCGGGGAGCTGTTTTTT. Together with reference TRBV19 and TRBJ2-2, the CDR3 gives the full variable domain: DGGITQSPKYLFRKEGQNVTLSCEQNLNHDAMYWYRQDPGQGLRLIYYSQIVNDFQKGDIAEGYSVSREKKESFPLTVTSAQKNPTAFYLCASSRQGTGELFFGEGSRLTVL.

The J gene is TRBJ1-2, the V gene TRBV6-5; 7 nucleotides line up with TRBD1. The CDR3 contains 15 residues. CDR1 and CDR2 from the germline V gene are MNHEY and SVGAGI. Trimming at V came to 7 bases and at J to 4 bases, leaving 12 bases not matched to a gene. CDR3 DNA: TGTGCCAGCACCAGCGCCGGGACAGACAGCTATGGCTACACCTTC. Its translation: CASTSAGTDSYGYTF.

This clone was counted once. The V call is TRBV4-2, the J call TRBJ1-3; 8 nucleotides match TRBD1. V gave up 4 bases and J gave up 4 bases; unmatched junction bases: 9. In germline, CDR1 is LGHNA, CDR2 YNFKEQ. CDR3 length equals 16 residues. CDR3: CASSRDRTGSGNTIYF. CDR3 bases: TGTGCCAGCAGCCGGGACAGGACAGGATCGGGAAACACCATATATTTT.

V usage is TRBV29-1 and J usage is TRBJ1-5; D is possibly TRBD1 (6 bases). V dropped 5 bases and J dropped 2 bases, with 19 bases sitting between them. Germline V CDR1 and CDR2: SQVTM, ANQGSEA. The CDR3 sequence is 16 residues long. CDR3 nucleotides: TGCAGCGTTTTCCTTCAGGGGCCCGAGGGCAATCAGCCCCAGCATTTT. Residues: CSVFLQGPEGNQPQHF.

This clone was seen a handful of times. The chain combines TRBV5-1 with TRBJ2-7; 7 bases fit TRBD1. CDR3 length: 15 amino acids. CDR1 is SGHRS, CDR2 YFSETQ, per germline. With 3 bases clipped from V and 1 base from J, the junction kept 7 bases outside the gene matches. For the CDR3, the DNA is TGCGCCAGCAGCTCGGGACAGCTAACTTCCTACGAGCAGTACTTC. This translates into CASSSGQLTSYEQYF.

V and J are TRBV2 and TRBJ1-2, with D perhaps matching TRBD1 (5 bases). There are 15 residues in the CDR3. Per the germline V gene, CDR1 is SNHLY and CDR2 is FYNNEI. V lost 2 bases and J lost 5, with 15 bases in between. Here the CDR3 reads CASSEIGRGRYGYTF. The CDR3 DNA is TGTGCCAGCAGTGAAATCGGTAGGGGAAGGTATGGCTACACCTTC.

The J gene is TRBJ2-3, the V gene TRBV2; D is perhaps TRBD1 (6 bases). The germline V and J ends were trimmed by 7 bases and 2 bases, with 10 bases remaining between them. Germline assignment: CDR1 SNHLY and CDR2 FYNNEI. The CDR3 spans 13 residues. The CDR3 bases are TGTGCCAGCACGGACAGCTACACAGATACGCAGTATTTT. As protein: CASTDSYTDTQYF.